This entry lists 18 T cell receptor beta chains sequenced from one sample in a study of T cells in tumors after PD-1 blockade (dated by TCRdb to between 2018 and 2021). The library was obtained by the immunoSEQ multiplex PCR assay. TCRdb obtained this table from immuneACCESS and retained in-frame rearrangements with V and J assigned. These tables miss some clones; where compared with another copy, unresolved V genes account for less than half of the shortfall, and the remainder is unexplained. Present in this sample are under 75,000 clones, under 80% of which were seen just once. The ten largest make up 4.7% of the sample. The sample's time point label, in plain terms: after anti-PD-1 therapy. This specimen consisted of PBMCs, obtained after anti-PD-1 treatment. These receptors all come from a human donor with basal cell carcinoma.

The CDR3 DNA follows: TGCAGCGCTCCGGACGATGGAAACACCATATATTTT. The encoded protein is CSAPDDGNTIYF. The J gene is TRBJ1-3, the V gene TRBV29-1; D gene unclear. This CDR3 region has 12 residues. Per germline, CDR1 SQVTM and CDR2 ANQGSEA. V dropped 7 bases and J dropped 3 bases, with 10 bases sitting between them. The whole variable domain, remainder taken from reference TRBV29-1 and TRBJ1-3, is SAVISQKPSRDICQRGTSLTIQCQVDSQVTMMFWYRQQPGQSLTLIATANQGSEATYESGFVIDKFPISRPNLTFSTLTVSNMSPEDSSIYLCSAPDDGNTIYFGEGSWLTVV.

V is TRBV7-6 and J is TRBJ2-7; no firm D call. This CDR3 has 16 residues. CDR1 is SGHVS, CDR2 FNYEAQ, per germline. V gave up 1 base and J gave up 7 bases, with 20 bases separating them. CDR3: CASSLDGGPATREQYF. CDR3 bases: TGTGCCAGCAGCTTAGATGGTGGACCCGCCACAAGAGAGCAGTACTTC.

This chain connects TRBV6-2 or TRBV6-3 to TRBJ2-7; tentative D call: TRBD2 (6 bases). Germline V gene lookup returns CDR1 MNHEY and CDR2 SVGEGT. V was pared by 2 bases and J by 4 bases, with 15 bases between. CDR3 length equals 15 residues. CDR3 region: CASSYAAGYLYEQYF. The DNA for the CDR3 is TGTGCCAGCAGTTACGCGGCGGGGTATCTTTACGAGCAGTACTTC.

The chain is built from TRBV28 and TRBJ2-7; D is perhaps TRBD1 (5 bases). The germline CDR1 and CDR2 sequences are MDHEN and SYDVKM. The CDR3 length is 15 residues. V dropped 3 bases and J dropped 3 bases, with 15 bases sitting between them. CDR3 amino acids: CASSFAGSSFYEQYF. The CDR3 DNA is TGTGCCAGCAGTTTTGCAGGGTCCTCATTCTACGAGCAGTACTTC.

The chain employs TRBV9 and TRBJ1-2; D gene ambiguous. V gave up 3 bases and J gave up 8 bases, with 17 bases separating them. The CDR3 runs to 14 residues. Germline assignment: CDR1 SGDLS and CDR2 YYNGEE. The CDR3 nucleotides are TGTGCCAGCAGCGCCCGACGGGAGGGAGGCGGCTACACCTTC. This sequence encodes CASSARREGGGYTF. Full variable domain (missing parts from reference TRBV9 and TRBJ1-2): DSGVTQTPKHLITATGQRVTLRCSPRSGDLSVYWYQQSLDQGLQFLIQYYNGEERAKGNILERFSAQQFPDLHSELNLSSLELGDSALYFCASSARREGGGYTFGSGTRLTVV.

V is TRBV7-6 and J is TRBJ1-1, with no clear D. CDR3 size: 17 residues. The germline gives CDR1 SGHVS, CDR2 FNYEAQ. V was shortened by 1 base and J by 11 bases, with 26 bases between the two germline ends. The CDR3, as DNA: TGTGCCAGCAGCTTAGGTAAAGGGCAAGGCACCCGTTGGATCGCTTTCTTT. Its translation: CASSLGKGQGTRWIAFF.

The chain recombines TRBV11-3 with TRBJ2-7, with D possibly being TRBD1 (6 bases). Trimming removed 2 bases at V and 2 bases at J, with 10 bases between. This CDR3 region has 14 residues. Germline loops: CDR1 SGHNT, CDR2 YENEEA. The CDR3 DNA is TGTGCCAGCAGCTTAAAGACAGGACCCTACGAGCAGTACTTC. It specifies CASSLKTGPYEQYF.

For the CDR3, the DNA is TGTGCCAGCAGCCCCTTAGCGGGGTCCAATGAGCAGTTCTTC. Amino acid sequence: CASSPLAGSNEQFF. The chain uses TRBV3-1 (or the pseudogene TRBV3-2) and TRBJ2-1; 8 bases agree with TRBD2. V was pared by 4 bases and J by 6 bases, with 5 bases of the junction left unmatched. Germline V gives CDR1 LGHDT, CDR2 YNNKEL (reference sequence). This CDR3 comprises 14 residues.

J is TRBJ2-1 and V is TRBV13; D is ambiguous. The V and J ends lost 5 bases and 3 bases respectively, with 8 bases between them. The germline CDR1 and CDR2 sequences are PRHDT and FYEKMQ (reference sequence). The length of the CDR3 is 13 residues. CDR3 protein: CASSPKLYNEQFF. CDR3 nucleotides: TGTGCCAGCAGCCCGAAGCTCTACAATGAGCAGTTCTTC.

This clone was found a few times. The rearrangement links TRBV7-8 to TRBJ1-2; 9 bases are shared with TRBD1. With V trimmed by 5 bases and J by 6 bases, 10 bases remained unmatched. Germline loops: CDR1 SGHVS, CDR2 FQNEAQ. This CDR3 region has 15 residues. CDR3 nucleotides: TGTGCCAGCAGCCGAGGGGGACAGGGAGGGGATGGCTACACCTTC. This codes for CASSRGGQGGDGYTF.

The chain recombines TRBV27 with TRBJ1-2, with 7 bases matching TRBD1. Germline V gene lookup returns CDR1 MNHEY and CDR2 SMNVEV (reference sequence). The CDR3 consists of 17 residues. The J segment lost 5 bases and the V segment lost 0 bases, leaving 12 bases of the junction unmatched. This chain's CDR3 is CASSLSTGDLQLYGYTF. CDR3 coding DNA: TGTGCCAGCAGTTTATCAACAGGGGATTTGCAACTATATGGCTACACCTTC.

The CDR3 protein is CASSLTRRGGSSYNEQFF. The CDR3 DNA reads TGTGCCAGCAGCTTAACGCGACGGGGGGGAAGCTCCTACAATGAGCAGTTCTTC. This chain links TRBV11-2 with TRBJ2-1; 8 bases align to TRBD2. CDR1 SGHAT and CDR2 FQNNGV come from the germline V gene. Trimming removed 2 bases from V and 0 bases from J; junction bases left unmatched: 9. CDR3 length: 18 residues.

The chain recombines TRBV25-1 with TRBJ2-5, with D perhaps given as TRBD1 or TRBD2 (5 bases each). The CDR3 spans 13 residues. The V end was cut by 5 bases, the J end by 7 bases, with 14 bases between. Germline values: CDR1 MGHDK, CDR2 SYGVNS. CDR3 in DNA: TGTGCCAGCAGTCCTGGGGAGAGGGGGACCCAGTACTTC. Residues: CASSPGERGTQYF.

The chain carries TRBV5-1 and TRBJ2-2, with TRBD1 matching over 7 bases. Germline trimming cut 0 bases from V and 4 bases from J; bases unmatched to any gene: 3. The CDR3 length is 15 residues. The germline CDR1 and CDR2 sequences are SGHRS and YFSETQ. CDR3 bases: TGCGCCAGCAGCTTGGAAGGGGGCGGCACCGGGGAGCTGTTTTTT. It yields the protein CASSLEGGGTGELFF.

This CDR3 reads CASSFTDYNSPLHF. Here the CDR3 DNA reads TGCGCCAGCAGCTTCACGGATTATAATTCACCCCTCCACTTT. The chain couples TRBV5-1 to TRBJ1-6; the D is unclear. Germline CDR1 is SGHRS and CDR2 is YFSETQ. V lost 2 bases and J 4 bases, leaving 7 bases between the germline ends. There are 14 residues in the CDR3.

The chain has TRBV5-5 and TRBJ1-2, with TRBD1 matching 9 bases. Germline V gene data show CDR1 as SGHKS and CDR2 as YYEKEE (reference sequence). The length of the CDR3 is 16 residues. Trimming removed 0 bases from V and 7 bases from J; junction bases left unmatched: 10. In DNA form, the CDR3 reads TGTGCCAGCAGCTTGGGGGTCATACAGGGGGCGACTGGCTACACCTTC. Its translation is CASSLGVIQGATGYTF.

This clone was observed a single time. The chain uses TRBV5-4 and TRBJ2-3; the match to TRBD2 covers 10 bases. V trimming: 2 bases; J trimming: 4 bases; junction bases outside the gene matches: 10. Germline V gene lookup returns CDR1 SGHNT and CDR2 YYREEE (reference sequence). This CDR3 spans 17 amino acids. CDR3 sequence: CASSLGEAGGRSDTQYF. The CDR3 nucleotides are TGTGCCAGCAGCTTAGGGGAAGCGGGGGGGCGATCAGATACGCAGTATTTT. The whole variable domain, remainder taken from reference TRBV5-4 and TRBJ2-3, is ETGVTQSPTHLIKTRGQQVTLRCSSQSGHNTVSWYQQALGQGPQFIFQYYREEENGRGNFPPRFSGLQFPNYSSELNVNALELDDSALYLCASSLGEAGGRSDTQYFGPGTRLTVL.

This clone was counted once. This rearrangement joins TRBV6-2 or TRBV6-3 to TRBJ2-7, with D uncertain. The germline V and J ends were trimmed by 4 bases and 4 bases, with 8 bases remaining between them. Per germline, CDR1 MNHEY and CDR2 SVGEGT. The length of the CDR3 is 12 residues. For the CDR3, the DNA is TGTGCCAGCAGTTGGACGAAGTACGAGCAGTACTTC. Translated: CASSWTKYEQYF.